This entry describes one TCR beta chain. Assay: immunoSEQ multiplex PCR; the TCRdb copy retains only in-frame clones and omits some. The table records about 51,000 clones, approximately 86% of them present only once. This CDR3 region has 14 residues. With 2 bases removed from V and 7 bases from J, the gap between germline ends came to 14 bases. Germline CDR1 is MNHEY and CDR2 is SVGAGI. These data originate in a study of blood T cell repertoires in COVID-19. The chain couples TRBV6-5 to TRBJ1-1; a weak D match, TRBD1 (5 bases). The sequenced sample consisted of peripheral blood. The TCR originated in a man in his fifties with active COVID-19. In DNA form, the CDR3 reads TGTGCCAGCAGTTACGCTAGACAGTTTAGTGAAGCTTTCTTT. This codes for CASSYARQFSEAFF.